This T cell receptor (beta chain) is from a study of long-term antiretroviral therapy in people with HIV. On the study more broadly: Earliest sampling preceded the 2015 immediate-ART recommendation by about a decade.

Trimming stripped 5 bases from V and 0 bases from J, with 8 bases between. Germline values: CDR1 LGHNA, CDR2 YNFKEQ. The CDR3 extends over 14 amino acids. Whole-study findings and limits: Repertoire dominance by clones expanded before ART was seen at all time points. Repertoires looked antigen-experienced, with only a slight naive shift after ART.

Each donor had at least one pre-ART and at least two post-ART PBMC samples. Running of the v3.0 immunoSEQ assay took place at survey level. The protocol was immunoSEQ multiplex PCR, while the TCRdb copy is restricted to in-frame clones and leaves out a portion. This sample has 30,000 to 40,000 clones, with almost 97% found just once. On this clone itself: Its cognate antigen is unknown.

Sequenced material: unsorted PBMCs, taken 6.9 years after starting antiretroviral therapy. The J gene is TRBJ2-1, the V gene TRBV4-2; D unresolved. The TCR originated in a man aged 25-45 years with HIV. CDR3 region: CASSTVDSYNEQFF. DNA of the CDR3: TGTGCCAGCAGCACAGTTGACTCCTACAATGAGCAGTTCTTC.